In this sample, the clone carrying this TCR beta chain turned up many times. The sample belongs to a study of molecular identifiers for immune sequencing clone quantification. The naive CD8 libraries originated from between roughly 17,000 and 1,000,000 sorted cells and drew on 10%, 30% or 50% RNA. From the PCR reads, TCRdb called clonotypes with MiXCR, one entry per CDR3 protein. Found here are about 97,000 distinct CDR3 sequences, approximately 24% of them singletons; the top ten hold around 0.92%. CDR3 length equals 15 residues. Germline V gene data show CDR1 as SGHVS and CDR2 as FQNEAQ. V was cut by 0 bases and J by 2 bases, with 10 bases left in between.

The sequencing sample was made of naive CD8+ T cells from blood, with Jurkat cell RNA spiked in. Subset noted: FACS-sorted CD8+CD4-CCR7+CD45RA+ naive T cells. The clonotype originates from a human donor in good health. Some libraries in this study had Jurkat cell RNA spiked in. V gene TRBV7-8 combines with J gene TRBJ1-1; possible D gene TRBD1, 6 bases. The DNA for the CDR3 is TGTGCCAGCAGCTTAGCGATGGGACAAAACACTGAAGCTTTCTTT. Translation gives CASSLAMGQNTEAFF.